These 18 T cell receptor beta chains came from one sample sequenced in a study of blood T cell repertoires in COVID-19. Clones were read by immunoSEQ multiplex PCR, and TCRdb kept only the in-frame ones, dropping some. The sample yields 150,000 to 200,000 clones, around nine tenths seen once. The sample consisted of peripheral blood. These receptors all come from a human donor in a cohort sampled during active COVID-19.

In DNA form, the CDR3 reads TGTGCCAGCAGTGAAAGGGGGGGGAACACTGAAGCTTTCTTT. Its protein product is CASSERGGNTEAFF. The V call is TRBV2, the J call TRBJ1-1; TRBD1 is a possible D gene (6 bases). Trimming left V 2 bases short and J 1 base short, with 8 bases between. This CDR3 contains 14 residues. Germline CDR1 reads SNHLY; CDR2 reads FYNNEI.

The J gene is TRBJ1-5, the V gene TRBV10-2; no reliable D call. The CDR3 is 16 amino acids. CDR1 is WSHSY and CDR2 is SAAADI in the germline V gene. Trimming removed 6 bases at V and 0 bases at J, with 15 bases between. The chain's CDR3 is CASSALGSGSNQPQHF. The CDR3 DNA follows: TGCGCCAGCAGCGCCCTTGGCAGCGGTAGCAATCAGCCCCAGCATTTT.

J is TRBJ1-5 and V is TRBV2; D may be TRBD1 (5 bases). The germline V gene has CDR1 SNHLY and CDR2 FYNNEI. Trimming removed 6 bases at V and 2 bases at J, with 14 bases between. The CDR3 totals 15 residues. The CDR3 nucleotides are TGTGCCAGCAGCGCAGGGATTCCGGGCAATCAGCCCCAGCATTTT. Its translation: CASSAGIPGNQPQHF.

In its sample, this clone was seen once. This chain joins TRBV10-3 and TRBJ2-7; possible D gene TRBD2, 6 bases. The germline V gene has CDR1 ENHRY and CDR2 SYGVKD. Trimming pared 6 bases from V and 4 bases from J, leaving 16 bases between. There are 14 residues in the CDR3. This chain's CDR3 is CAIRSDHSGYEQYF. The DNA of the CDR3 is TGTGCCATCAGATCCGATCATAGCGGATACGAGCAGTACTTC.

The chain employs TRBV18 and TRBJ1-2, with TRBD1 matching 11 bases. Germline assignment: CDR1 KGHSH and CDR2 LQKENI. The CDR3 is 15 residues long. V was pared by 5 bases and J by 7 bases, with 9 bases of the junction left unmatched. The chain's CDR3 is CASSAGQGDLGGYTF. The CDR3 DNA reads as TGTGCCAGCTCAGCGGGACAGGGGGATCTTGGTGGCTACACCTTC.

This clone was counted a single time. The chain has TRBV7-6 and TRBJ2-3; 9 nucleotides match TRBD2. Trimming removed 0 bases from V and 9 bases from J; junction bases left unmatched: 13. The length of the CDR3 is 17 residues. Per germline, CDR1 SGHVS and CDR2 FNYEAQ. The CDR3 coding sequence is TGTGCCAGCAGCTTAGCGCTGGGACTAGCCAATCCCGGCACGCAGTATTTT. Its protein product is CASSLALGLANPGTQYF.

This clone has just a few counts. The rearrangement links TRBV6-5 to TRBJ2-5; TRBD2 is a possible D gene (5 bases). The germline CDR1 and CDR2 sequences are MNHEY and SVGAGI. The V end was cut by 6 bases, the J end by 5 bases, with 16 bases between. The CDR3 consists of 14 residues. DNA of the CDR3: TGTGCCAGCAGCGGAACCGGGGTCGGGGAGACCCAGTACTTC. Amino acid sequence: CASSGTGVGETQYF.

V gene TRBV28 combines with J gene TRBJ2-1; 8 positions agree with TRBD2. The CDR3 consists of 13 residues. Germline CDR1 and CDR2: MDHEN and SYDVKM. J gave up 6 bases and V 6 bases, and 4 bases lay outside the gene matches. In DNA form, the CDR3 reads TGTGCCAGCAGCTTAGCGGGAAGCAATGAGCAGTTCTTC. Protein sequence: CASSLAGSNEQFF. Based on the CDR3 plus reference TRBV28 and TRBJ2-1, the full variable domain is DVKVTQSSRYLVKRTGEKVFLECVQDMDHENMFWYRQDPGLGLRLIYFSYDVKMKEKGDIPEGYSVSREKKERFSLILESASTNQTSMYLCASSLAGSNEQFFGPGTRLTVL.

V gene TRBV7-8 combines with J gene TRBJ2-7; 11 nucleotides line up with TRBD2. The germline gives CDR1 SGHVS, CDR2 FQNEAQ. After removal of 2 bases from V and 3 bases from J, the junction contained 18 bases not matched to a gene. The CDR3 loop spans 20 amino acids. CDR3 nucleotide sequence: TGTGCCAGCAGCTTAAGGGTCCGGGACAGGGTACTAGCGGGGGACTACGAGCAGTACTTC. Its translation: CASSLRVRDRVLAGDYEQYF.

This rearrangement joins TRBV9 to TRBJ2-1; the match to TRBD2 covers 8 bases. Germline loops: CDR1 SGDLS, CDR2 YYNGEE. J lost 5 bases, V lost 4 bases, and 8 bases had no gene match. The CDR3 has 15 residues. The CDR3 sequence: CASSPSGGTDNEQFF. In DNA form, the CDR3 reads TGTGCCAGCAGCCCCTCGGGAGGGACTGACAATGAGCAGTTCTTC. The entire variable domain, with the rest obtained from reference TRBV9 and TRBJ2-1, is as follows: DSGVTQTPKHLITATGQRVTLRCSPRSGDLSVYWYQQSLDQGLQFLIQYYNGEERAKGNILERFSAQQFPDLHSELNLSSLELGDSALYFCASSPSGGTDNEQFFGPGTRLTVL.

V gene TRBV27 combines with J gene TRBJ2-1, with 13 bases matching TRBD2. Germline V lookup: CDR1 MNHEY, CDR2 SMNVEV (reference sequence). The V segment lost 7 bases and the J segment 4 bases; nucleotides outside the gene matches: 4. CDR3 size: 15 residues. The CDR3 is CASTPGLAGYNEQFF. The CDR3 bases are TGTGCCAGCACCCCGGGACTAGCGGGATACAATGAGCAGTTCTTC.

The gene calls are TRBV11-2 and TRBJ2-5; unclear D gene. This CDR3 has 13 amino acids. The V end was cut by 0 bases, the J end by 5 bases, with 7 bases between. Germline V lookup: CDR1 SGHAT, CDR2 FQNNGV. CDR3 loop: CASSLELLETQYF. The CDR3 DNA reads TGTGCCAGCAGCTTAGAATTATTGGAGACCCAGTACTTC. Variable domain in full (rest from reference TRBV11-2 and TRBJ2-5): EAGVAQSPRYKIIEKRQSVAFWCNPISGHATLYWYQQILGQGPKLLIQFQNNGVVDDSQLPKDRFSAERLKGVDSTLKIQPAKLEDSAVYLCASSLELLETQYFGPGTRLLVL.

This chain connects TRBV3-1 (or the pseudogene TRBV3-2) to TRBJ1-1; 8 positions match TRBD1. The CDR3 is made up of 18 amino acids. Losses at the gene ends were 2 bases for V and 3 bases for J; bases not matched to a gene: 14. Germline V gives CDR1 LGHDT, CDR2 YNNKEL (reference sequence). The CDR3 sequence: CASSQSGTGNYSDTEAFF. Written as DNA, the CDR3 is TGTGCCAGCAGCCAATCGGGGACAGGAAATTATAGCGACACTGAAGCTTTCTTT.

This clone was recorded once. This rearrangement joins TRBV20-1 to TRBJ2-3; no definite D call. The CDR3 covers 12 residues. V lost 6 bases to trimming and J lost 0 bases, with 7 bases between them. The germline CDR1 and CDR2 sequences are DFQATT and SNEGSKA (reference sequence). DNA of the CDR3: TGCAGTGCCAGTCCGAGCACAGATACGCAGTATTTT. It is translated as CSASPSTDTQYF.

The V and J genes are TRBV24-1 and TRBJ1-5; D perhaps matches TRBD1 (5 bases). Trimming stripped 8 bases from V and 1 base from J, with 11 bases between. Germline CDR1 KGHDR, CDR2 SFDVKD. The CDR3 runs 14 residues. The CDR3 DNA reads TGTGCCACCAACAGGACATTCAGCAATCAGCCCCAGCATTTT. Translated: CATNRTFSNQPQHF.

This chain uses TRBV30 with TRBJ2-1; 11 bases fit TRBD2. In germline, CDR1 is GTSNPN, CDR2 SVGIG (reference sequence). The V segment lost 2 bases and the J segment 8 bases; nucleotides outside the gene matches: 14. This CDR3 spans 17 amino acids. The DNA of the CDR3 is TGTGCCTGGAGTCTTGGCCGGACTAGCGGGTTTGAGGATGAGCAGTTCTTC. The encoded protein is CAWSLGRTSGFEDEQFF.

V usage is TRBV20-1 and J usage is TRBJ1-6; D call uncertain. V dropped 3 bases and J dropped 0 bases, with 15 bases sitting between them. The germline V gene encodes CDR1 DFQATT and CDR2 SNEGSKA (reference sequence). The CDR3 spans 17 residues. The CDR3 sequence: CSASNPRETSYNSPLHF. CDR3 bases: TGCAGTGCTAGTAACCCCCGGGAGACCTCCTATAATTCACCCCTCCACTTT.

The rearrangement links TRBV7-2 to TRBJ1-1, with D possibly TRBD1 on 6 matching bases. CDR1 is SGHTA and CDR2 is FQGNSA in the germline V gene. The CDR3 spans 15 residues. V lost 8 bases and J 11 bases, leaving 27 bases between the germline ends. CDR3 residues: CASDIPGTGFRGAFF. CDR3 bases: TGTGCCAGCGATATCCCGGGGACGGGCTTTAGGGGGGCTTTCTTT.